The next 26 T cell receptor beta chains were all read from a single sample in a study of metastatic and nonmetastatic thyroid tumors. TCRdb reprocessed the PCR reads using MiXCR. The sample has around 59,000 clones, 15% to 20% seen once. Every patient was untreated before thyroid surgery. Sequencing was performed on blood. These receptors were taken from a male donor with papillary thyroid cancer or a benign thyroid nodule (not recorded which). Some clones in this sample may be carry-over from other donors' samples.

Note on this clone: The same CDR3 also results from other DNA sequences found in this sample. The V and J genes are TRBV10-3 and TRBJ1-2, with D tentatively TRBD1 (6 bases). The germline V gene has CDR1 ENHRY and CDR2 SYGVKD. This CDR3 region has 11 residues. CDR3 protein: CAIGQRYGYTF. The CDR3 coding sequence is TGTGCAATAGGACAGCGCTATGGCTACACCTTC.

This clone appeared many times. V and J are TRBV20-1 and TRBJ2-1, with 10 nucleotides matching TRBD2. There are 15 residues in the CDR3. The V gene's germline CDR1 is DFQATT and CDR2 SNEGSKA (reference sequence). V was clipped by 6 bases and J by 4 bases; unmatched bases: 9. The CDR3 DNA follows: TGCAGTGCCAACCTTCTAGCGGGGGTATACAATGAGCAGTTCTTC. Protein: CSANLLAGVYNEQFF.

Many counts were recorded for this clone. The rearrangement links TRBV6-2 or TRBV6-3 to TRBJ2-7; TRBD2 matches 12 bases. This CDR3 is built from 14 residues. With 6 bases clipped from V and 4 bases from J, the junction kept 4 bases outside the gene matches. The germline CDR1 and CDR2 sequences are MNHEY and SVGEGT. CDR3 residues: CASSRTSGNYEQYV. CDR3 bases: TGTGCCAGCAGCCGGACTAGCGGGAATTACGAGCAGTACGTC.

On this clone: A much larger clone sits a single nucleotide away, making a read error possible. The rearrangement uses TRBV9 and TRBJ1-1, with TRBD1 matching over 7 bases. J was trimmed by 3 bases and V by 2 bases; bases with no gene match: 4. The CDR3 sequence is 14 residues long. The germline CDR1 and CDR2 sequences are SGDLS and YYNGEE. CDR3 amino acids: CASSVRDSDTEAFF. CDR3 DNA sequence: TGTGCCAGCAGCGTCCGGGACAGTGACACTGAAGCTTTCTTT.

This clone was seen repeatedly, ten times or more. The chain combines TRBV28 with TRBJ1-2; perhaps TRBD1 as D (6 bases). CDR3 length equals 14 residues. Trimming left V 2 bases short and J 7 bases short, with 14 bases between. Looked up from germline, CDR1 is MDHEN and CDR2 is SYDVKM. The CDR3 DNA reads TGTGCCAGCAGTTTAGGCGGTCAGGGGCCTGGCTACACCTTC. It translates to CASSLGGQGPGYTF.

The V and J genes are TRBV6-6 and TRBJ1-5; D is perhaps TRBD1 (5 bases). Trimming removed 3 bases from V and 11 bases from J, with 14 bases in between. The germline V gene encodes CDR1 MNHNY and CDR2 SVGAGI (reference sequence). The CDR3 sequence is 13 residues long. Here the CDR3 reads CASSYQGHHTQHF. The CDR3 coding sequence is TGTGCCAGCAGTTATCAGGGTCATCATACCCAGCATTTT.

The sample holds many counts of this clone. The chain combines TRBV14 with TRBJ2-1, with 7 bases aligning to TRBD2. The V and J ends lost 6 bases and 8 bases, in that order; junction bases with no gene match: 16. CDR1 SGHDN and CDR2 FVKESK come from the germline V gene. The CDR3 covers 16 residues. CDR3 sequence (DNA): TGTGCCAGCAGTCTCGGGGTCAGGACTAGACTGTATGAGCAGTTCTTC. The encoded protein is CASSLGVRTRLYEQFF.

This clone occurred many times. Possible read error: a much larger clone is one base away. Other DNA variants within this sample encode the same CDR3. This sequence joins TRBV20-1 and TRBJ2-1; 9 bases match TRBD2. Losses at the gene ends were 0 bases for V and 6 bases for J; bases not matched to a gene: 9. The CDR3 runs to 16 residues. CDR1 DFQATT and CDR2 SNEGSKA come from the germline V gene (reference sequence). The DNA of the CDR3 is TGCAGTGCTAGAGACGTACCAGCGGGGGGCCCCAATGAGCAGTTCTTC. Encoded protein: CSARDVPAGGPNEQFF.

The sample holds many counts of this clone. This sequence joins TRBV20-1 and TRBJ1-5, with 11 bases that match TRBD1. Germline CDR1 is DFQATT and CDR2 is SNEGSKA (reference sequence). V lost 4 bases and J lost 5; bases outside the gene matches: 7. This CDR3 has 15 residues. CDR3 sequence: CSAKSGQGADQPQHF. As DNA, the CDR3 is TGCAGTGCTAAAAGCGGACAGGGGGCTGATCAGCCCCAGCATTTT.

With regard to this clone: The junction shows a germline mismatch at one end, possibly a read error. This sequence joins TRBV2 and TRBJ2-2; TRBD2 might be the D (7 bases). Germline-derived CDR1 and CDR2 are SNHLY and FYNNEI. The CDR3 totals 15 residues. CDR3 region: CASVPGTSNSGEMFF. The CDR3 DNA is TGTGCCAGCGTTCCCGGGACATCGAACAGCGGGGAGATGTTTTTT. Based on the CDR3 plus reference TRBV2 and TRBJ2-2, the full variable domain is EPEVTQTPSHQVTQMGQEVILRCVPISNHLYFYWYRQILGQKVEFLVSFYNNEISEKSEIFDDQFSVERPDGSNFTLKIRSTKLEDSAMYFCASVPGTSNSGEMFFGEGSRLTVL.

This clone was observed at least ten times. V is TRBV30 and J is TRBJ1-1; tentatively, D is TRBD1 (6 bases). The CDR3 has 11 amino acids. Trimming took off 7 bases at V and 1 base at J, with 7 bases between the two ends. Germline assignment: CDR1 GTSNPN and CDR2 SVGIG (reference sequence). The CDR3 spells CALGQNTEAFF. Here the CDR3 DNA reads TGTGCCTTGGGACAGAACACTGAAGCTTTCTTT.

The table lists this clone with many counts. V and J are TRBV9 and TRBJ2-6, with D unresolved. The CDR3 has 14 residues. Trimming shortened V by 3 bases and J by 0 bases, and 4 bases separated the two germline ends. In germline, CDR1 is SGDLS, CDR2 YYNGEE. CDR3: CASSENSGANVLTF. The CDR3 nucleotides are TGTGCCAGCAGCGAAAACTCTGGGGCCAACGTCCTGACTTTC.

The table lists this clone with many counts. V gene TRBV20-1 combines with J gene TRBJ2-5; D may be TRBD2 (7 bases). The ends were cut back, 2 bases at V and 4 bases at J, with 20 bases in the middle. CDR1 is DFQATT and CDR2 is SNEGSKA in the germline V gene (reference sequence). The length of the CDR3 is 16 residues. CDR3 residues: CSARFGASGGGETQYF. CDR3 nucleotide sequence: TGCAGTGCTAGATTCGGGGCTAGCGGAGGGGGAGAGACCCAGTACTTC.

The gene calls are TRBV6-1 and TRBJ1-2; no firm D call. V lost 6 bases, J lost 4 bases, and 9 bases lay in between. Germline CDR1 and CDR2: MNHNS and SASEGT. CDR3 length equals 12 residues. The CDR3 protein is CASSPRVYGYTF. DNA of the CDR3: TGTGCCAGCAGCCCCCGGGTCTATGGCTACACCTTC.

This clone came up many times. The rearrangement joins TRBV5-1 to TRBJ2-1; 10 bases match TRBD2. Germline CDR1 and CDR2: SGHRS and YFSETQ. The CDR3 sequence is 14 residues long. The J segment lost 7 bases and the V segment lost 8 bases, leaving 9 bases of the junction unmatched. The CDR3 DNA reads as TGCGCCAGTACGCTAGCGGGAGTCGGAAATGAGCAGTTCTTC. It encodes CASTLAGVGNEQFF.

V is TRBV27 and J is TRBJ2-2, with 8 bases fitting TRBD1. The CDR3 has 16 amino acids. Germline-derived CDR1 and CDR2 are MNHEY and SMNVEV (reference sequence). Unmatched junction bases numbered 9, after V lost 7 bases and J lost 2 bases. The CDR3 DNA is TGTGCCAGCACCGTCTCGGACAGGGTCAACACCGGGGAGCTGTTTTTT. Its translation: CASTVSDRVNTGELFF.

CDR3: CASRQGGFGNYEQYF. The CDR3 DNA reads TGTGCCAGCAGGCAGGGGGGTTTCGGGAATTACGAGCAGTACTTC. The V call is TRBV2, the J call TRBJ2-7; maybe TRBD1 (7 bases). Germline CDR1 is SNHLY and CDR2 is FYNNEI. Trimming cost V 6 bases and J 4 bases, with 19 bases left between them. The CDR3 has 15 residues.

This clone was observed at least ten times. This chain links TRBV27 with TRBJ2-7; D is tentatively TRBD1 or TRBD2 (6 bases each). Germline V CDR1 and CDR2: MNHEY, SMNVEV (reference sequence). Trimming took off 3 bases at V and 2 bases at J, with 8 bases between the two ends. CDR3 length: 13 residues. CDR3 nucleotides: TGTGCCAGCAGTTTCCGGGGGCCCTACGAGCAGTACTTC. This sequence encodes CASSFRGPYEQYF.

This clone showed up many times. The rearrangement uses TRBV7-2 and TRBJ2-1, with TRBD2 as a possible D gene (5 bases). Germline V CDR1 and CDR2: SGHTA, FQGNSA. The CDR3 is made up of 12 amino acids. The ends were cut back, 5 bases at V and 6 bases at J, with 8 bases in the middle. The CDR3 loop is CASSGRLNEQFF. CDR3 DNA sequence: TGTGCCAGCAGCGGGAGACTCAATGAGCAGTTCTTC.

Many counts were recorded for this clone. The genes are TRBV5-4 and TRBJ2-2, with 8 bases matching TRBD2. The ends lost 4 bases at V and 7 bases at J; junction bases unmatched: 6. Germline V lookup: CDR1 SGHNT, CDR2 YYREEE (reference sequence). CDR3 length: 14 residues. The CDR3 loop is CASSTGLEVGELFF. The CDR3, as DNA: TGTGCCAGCAGCACGGGACTAGAGGTCGGGGAGCTGTTTTTT.

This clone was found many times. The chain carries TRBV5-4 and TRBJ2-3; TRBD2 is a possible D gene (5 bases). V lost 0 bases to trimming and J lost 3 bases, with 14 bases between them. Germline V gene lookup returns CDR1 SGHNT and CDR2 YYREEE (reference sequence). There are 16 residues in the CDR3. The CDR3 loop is CASSLGGSMRTDTQYF. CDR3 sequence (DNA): TGTGCCAGCAGCTTGGGAGGGTCAATGAGGACAGATACGCAGTATTTT. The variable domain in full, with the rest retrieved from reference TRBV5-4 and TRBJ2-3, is ETGVTQSPTHLIKTRGQQVTLRCSSQSGHNTVSWYQQALGQGPQFIFQYYREEENGRGNFPPRFSGLQFPNYSSELNVNALELDDSALYLCASSLGGSMRTDTQYFGPGTRLTVL.

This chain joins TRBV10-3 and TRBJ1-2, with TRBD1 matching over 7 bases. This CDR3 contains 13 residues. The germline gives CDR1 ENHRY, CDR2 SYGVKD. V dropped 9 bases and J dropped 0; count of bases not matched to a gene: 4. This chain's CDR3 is CAIRDSSNYGYTF. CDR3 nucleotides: TGTGCCATTCGGGACAGCTCTAACTATGGCTACACCTTC.

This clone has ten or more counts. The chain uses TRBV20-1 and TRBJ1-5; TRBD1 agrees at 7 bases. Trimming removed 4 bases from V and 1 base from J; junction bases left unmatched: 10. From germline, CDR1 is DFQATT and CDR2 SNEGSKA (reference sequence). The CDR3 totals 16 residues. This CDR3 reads CSAIDRQGLSNQPQHF. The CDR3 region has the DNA TGCAGTGCTATAGACAGACAGGGCCTGAGCAATCAGCCCCAGCATTTT.

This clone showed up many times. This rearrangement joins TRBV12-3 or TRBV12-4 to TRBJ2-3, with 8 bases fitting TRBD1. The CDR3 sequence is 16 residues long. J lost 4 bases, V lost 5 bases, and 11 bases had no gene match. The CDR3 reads CASSPVPGGRADTQYF. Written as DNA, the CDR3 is TGTGCCAGCAGTCCAGTACCAGGGGGCAGGGCAGATACGCAGTATTTT.

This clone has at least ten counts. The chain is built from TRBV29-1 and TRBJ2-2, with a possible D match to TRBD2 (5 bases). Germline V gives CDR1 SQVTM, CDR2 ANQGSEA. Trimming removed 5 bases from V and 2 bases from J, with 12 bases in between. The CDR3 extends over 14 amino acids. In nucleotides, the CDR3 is TGCAGCGTTCTTGGACTTCTTAACACCGGGGAGCTGTTTTTT. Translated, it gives CSVLGLLNTGELFF.

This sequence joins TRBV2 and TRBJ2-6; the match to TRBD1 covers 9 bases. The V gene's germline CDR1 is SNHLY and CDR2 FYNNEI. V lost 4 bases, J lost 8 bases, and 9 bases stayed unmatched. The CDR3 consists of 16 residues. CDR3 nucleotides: TGTGCCAGCAGTGCTGGACAGGGGTCAGGGTCCAACGTCCTGACTTTC. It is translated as CASSAGQGSGSNVLTF.